This T cell receptor (beta chain) was sequenced during a study of blood T cell repertoires in COVID-19. This CDR3 region has 14 residues. The germline gives CDR1 MNHEY, CDR2 SMNVEV (reference sequence). V was trimmed by 5 bases and J by 2 bases, leaving 13 bases between them. Sequencing was performed with immunoSEQ multiplex PCR; in TCRdb, only in-frame clones are kept and a portion is missing. The sample carries 150,000 to 190,000 clones, around four fifths recorded once. The clonotype originates from a man between 45 and 60 years old who had recovered from COVID-19. J is TRBJ2-7 and V is TRBV27; TRBD1 is a possible D gene (6 bases). Sample: PBMCs or T cells enriched from blood (not recorded which). CDR3 region: CASSVRKGAYEQYF. The CDR3 region has the DNA TGTGCCAGCAGTGTCCGAAAGGGGGCCTACGAGCAGTACTTC.